The 27 T cell receptor beta chains in this list originate from one sample, sequenced in a study of cytomegalovirus exposure and HLA in healthy donors. Clones were sequenced by immunoSEQ multiplex PCR, and TCRdb holds only the in-frame ones, with some missing. The sample contains 150,000 to 200,000 clones, around 84% of which appear only once. The sequencing sample was made of PBMCs. These receptors originate from a young man in good health and CMV-seropositive.

In its sample, this clone is medium-sized. V usage is TRBV27 and J usage is TRBJ1-6, with 9 nucleotides matching TRBD1. The CDR3 extends over 15 amino acids. Trimming cost V 3 bases and J 8 bases; bases outside gene matches: 5. The germline gives CDR1 MNHEY, CDR2 SMNVEV (reference sequence). Here the CDR3 reads CASSFGTGRDSPLHF. CDR3 DNA sequence: TGTGCCAGCAGTTTTGGGACAGGGAGGGATTCACCCCTCCACTTT.

This sequence joins TRBV4-1 and TRBJ2-1, with D perhaps matching TRBD1 (5 bases). The CDR3 has 15 residues. The germline CDR1 and CDR2 sequences are MGHRA and YSYEKL. The V end lost 3 bases, the J end lost 6 bases, and 15 bases lay between the germline ends. The CDR3 loop reads CASSHGQGLGNEQFF. The CDR3 coding sequence is TGCGCCAGCAGCCATGGTCAGGGCTTGGGCAATGAGCAGTTCTTC.

The chain combines TRBV7-9 with TRBJ2-7; 9 nucleotides agree with TRBD1. Germline V gene lookup returns CDR1 SEHNR and CDR2 FQNEAQ (reference sequence). The junction had 9 bases not matched to a gene; V was cut back by 4 bases and J by 5 bases. This CDR3 is built from 15 residues. CDR3 residues: CASSSSGTGRHEQYF. In DNA form, the CDR3 reads TGTGCCAGCAGCTCTTCCGGGACAGGGAGACACGAGCAGTACTTC. Drawing the rest from reference TRBV7-9 and TRBJ2-7, the complete variable domain is DTGVSQNPRHKITKRGQNVTFRCDPISEHNRLYWYRQTLGQGPEFLTYFQNEAQLEKSRLLSDRFSAERPKGSFSTLEIQRTEQGDSAMYLCASSSSGTGRHEQYFGPGTRLTVT.

This clone was recorded a few times. The V and J genes are TRBV19 and TRBJ1-6; 10 bases are shared with TRBD1. The length of the CDR3 is 16 residues. The J segment lost 6 bases and the V segment lost 5 bases, leaving 7 bases of the junction unmatched. CDR1 is LNHDA and CDR2 is SQIVND in the germline V gene (reference sequence). CDR3 in amino acids: CASSSPRTGGNSPLHF. As DNA, the CDR3 is TGTGCCAGTAGTTCGCCACGGACAGGGGGTAATTCACCCCTCCACTTT.

The V call is TRBV4-1, the J call TRBJ2-3; D is uncertain. V was cut by 3 bases and J by 2 bases, with 9 bases left in between. Germline V gene sequence: CDR1 MGHRA, CDR2 YSYEKL. The CDR3 totals 14 residues. CDR3 sequence reads: CASSQGPATDTQYF. The CDR3 DNA reads as TGCGCCAGCAGCCAGGGCCCGGCCACAGATACGCAGTATTTT.

This clone is a singleton in its sample. This rearrangement joins TRBV7-2 to TRBJ2-3; tentative D call: TRBD1 (6 bases). Deletions cut 5 bases from V and 0 bases from J, with 12 bases between. Germline V CDR1 and CDR2: SGHTA, FQGNSA. CDR3 size: 15 residues. CDR3 sequence reads: CASSRDKSSTDTQYF. The CDR3 DNA reads as TGTGCCAGCAGCCGGGACAAATCTAGCACAGATACGCAGTATTTT.

The V and J genes are TRBV27 and TRBJ2-5; TRBD1 matches at 8 bases. Germline CDR1 is MNHEY and CDR2 is SMNVEV (reference sequence). The CDR3 has 13 residues. With 5 bases clipped from V and 6 bases from J, the junction kept 5 bases outside the gene matches. CDR3 DNA sequence: TGTGCCAGCAGTGGGACAGGAGGAAAGACCCAGTACTTC. Its translation: CASSGTGGKTQYF.

This clone was observed a handful of times. The CDR3 DNA reads as TGCGCCAGCATGGGACTAGCGGGGGACACCGGGGAGCTGTTTTTT. Residues: CASMGLAGDTGELFF. The chain uses TRBV10-1 and TRBJ2-2; the match to TRBD2 covers 14 bases. The CDR3 spans 15 residues. Trimming cost V 7 bases and J 3 bases; bases outside gene matches: 1. Per germline, CDR1 WNHNN and CDR2 SYGVQD (reference sequence).

This clone occurred a few times. This rearrangement joins TRBV30 to TRBJ2-7, with 11 bases lining up with TRBD2. Trimming removed 4 bases from V and 6 bases from J; junction bases left unmatched: 11. CDR1 and CDR2 from the germline V gene are GTSNPN and SVGIG (reference sequence). The CDR3 extends over 15 amino acids. The CDR3 DNA is TGTGCCTGGAAGCGTAGCGGGAGGGCGGGTCTCGAGCAGTACTTC. Translation: CAWKRSGRAGLEQYF.

The V call is TRBV28, the J call TRBJ1-1; 8 nucleotides align to TRBD1. Trimming took 8 bases from V and 1 from J; bases not matched to a gene: 6. The CDR3 consists of 14 residues. Germline CDR1 is MDHEN and CDR2 is SYDVKM. In DNA, the CDR3 is TGTGCCAGCGACGAAGGACAGGGGAACACTGAAGCTTTCTTT. Its protein is CASDEGQGNTEAFF.

The CDR3 region is CASSLNRGETQYF. The CDR3, as DNA: TGTGCCAGCAGTCTGAACAGGGGAGAGACCCAGTACTTC. The chain employs TRBV6-1 and TRBJ2-5; TRBD1 matches 7 bases. The V and J ends lost 5 bases and 4 bases, in that order; junction bases with no gene match: 4. Germline CDR1 is MNHNS and CDR2 is SASEGT. The CDR3 totals 13 residues.

V usage is TRBV7-2 and J usage is TRBJ1-1; D call uncertain. This CDR3 spans 15 amino acids. Trimming took off 2 bases at V and 5 bases at J, with 15 bases between the two ends. Germline values: CDR1 SGHTA, CDR2 FQGNSA. As DNA, the CDR3 is TGTGCCAGCAGCTTACGTGGAGGATTAGGAACTGAAGCTTTCTTT. Encoded protein: CASSLRGGLGTEAFF. The variable domain in full, with the rest retrieved from reference TRBV7-2 and TRBJ1-1, is GAGVSQSPSNKVTEKGKDVELRCDPISGHTALYWYRQSLGQGLEFLIYFQGNSAPDKSGLPSDRFSAERTGGSVSTLTIQRTQQEDSAVYLCASSLRGGLGTEAFFGQGTRLTVV.

The rearrangement links TRBV10-1 to TRBJ2-1; D gene ambiguous. The V gene's germline CDR1 is WNHNN and CDR2 SYGVQD (reference sequence). The CDR3 contains 14 residues. The V and J ends lost 3 bases and 0 bases respectively, with 6 bases between them. In DNA form, the CDR3 reads TGCGCCAGCAGTGAATCCCGCTCCTACAATGAGCAGTTCTTC. Translating gives CASSESRSYNEQFF.

This chain links TRBV11-3 with TRBJ2-5, with 10 bases that match TRBD2. The length of the CDR3 is 14 residues. The junction had 2 bases not matched to a gene; V was cut back by 5 bases and J by 2 bases. Germline V gene lookup returns CDR1 SGHNT and CDR2 YENEEA. CDR3 loop: CASSRTSGQETQYF. The CDR3 DNA follows: TGTGCCAGCAGCCGGACTAGCGGACAAGAGACCCAGTACTTC. The full variable domain, in which reference TRBV11-3 and TRBJ2-5 provide the parts outside the CDR3, is EAGVVQSPRYKIIEKKQPVAFWCNPISGHNTLYWYLQNLGQGPELLIRYENEEAVDDSQLPKDRFSAERLKGVDSTLKIQPAELGDSAVYLCASSRTSGQETQYFGPGTRLLVL.

This chain links TRBV2 with TRBJ2-5; 8 bases fit TRBD1. CDR1 is SNHLY and CDR2 is FYNNEI in the germline V gene. The J segment lost 3 bases and the V segment lost 5 bases, leaving 5 bases of the junction unmatched. The CDR3 covers 14 residues. The CDR3 reads CASSIGQGEETQYF. Written as DNA, the CDR3 is TGTGCCAGCAGTATCGGACAGGGCGAAGAGACCCAGTACTTC. Together with reference TRBV2 and TRBJ2-5, the CDR3 gives the full variable domain: EPEVTQTPSHQVTQMGQEVILRCVPISNHLYFYWYRQILGQKVEFLVSFYNNEISEKSEIFDDQFSVERPDGSNFTLKIRSTKLEDSAMYFCASSIGQGEETQYFGPGTRLLVL.

This chain joins TRBV28 and TRBJ1-1, with TRBD1 matching over 7 bases. In germline, CDR1 is MDHEN, CDR2 SYDVKM. This CDR3 has 15 amino acids. J gave up 0 bases and V 6 bases, and 7 bases lay outside the gene matches. The CDR3 nucleotides read TGTGCCAGCAGCCCACCTACAGGGGTGAACACTGAAGCTTTCTTT. It specifies CASSPPTGVNTEAFF.

The genes are TRBV5-1 and TRBJ2-5; 9 bases map to TRBD1. Germline V gene data show CDR1 as SGHRS and CDR2 as YFSETQ. With 3 bases clipped from V and 5 bases from J, the junction kept 5 bases outside the gene matches. The CDR3 totals 14 residues. The CDR3 DNA reads as TGCGCCAGCAGCTACGGGACAGGGAGGGAGACCCAGTACTTC. It codes for CASSYGTGRETQYF.

This clone was seen once. The J gene is TRBJ2-5, the V gene TRBV6-5; D is unresolved. V gave up 10 bases and J gave up 0 bases, with 9 bases separating them. CDR3 length: 12 amino acids. Per germline, CDR1 MNHEY and CDR2 SVGAGI. The DNA of the CDR3 is TGTGCCACGCAGGTGTACCAAGAGACCCAGTACTTC. Its protein is CATQVYQETQYF.

This rearrangement joins TRBV28 to TRBJ1-4; 8 nucleotides line up with TRBD1. Germline trimming cut 8 bases from V and 6 bases from J; bases unmatched to any gene: 8. Germline V gene lookup returns CDR1 MDHEN and CDR2 SYDVKM. The CDR3 has 14 residues. CDR3 residues: CASLTQGADEKLFF. CDR3 sequence (DNA): TGTGCCAGCCTTACTCAGGGGGCCGATGAAAAACTGTTTTTT.

The rearrangement links TRBV7-8 to TRBJ2-1; 10 nucleotides line up with TRBD2. The V and J ends lost 4 bases and 4 bases, in that order; junction bases with no gene match: 7. The CDR3 runs to 16 residues. Germline CDR1 SGHVS, CDR2 FQNEAQ. CDR3 region: CASSSQTSGHYNEQFF. Written as DNA, the CDR3 is TGTGCCAGCAGCTCGCAGACTAGCGGGCATTACAATGAGCAGTTCTTC.

This chain joins TRBV5-1 and TRBJ2-5; tentatively, D is TRBD1 (6 bases). CDR1 is SGHRS, CDR2 YFSETQ, per germline. The CDR3 is made up of 15 amino acids. V was pared by 1 base and J by 3 bases, with 13 bases between. This chain's CDR3 is CASSLYGQTEETQYF. The CDR3 nucleotides read TGCGCCAGCAGCTTGTACGGACAGACAGAAGAGACCCAGTACTTC.

The gene calls are TRBV19 and TRBJ2-7; the D is unclear. The CDR3 covers 14 residues. With 7 bases removed from V and 0 bases from J, the gap between germline ends came to 13 bases. Germline CDR1 reads LNHDA; CDR2 reads SQIVND (reference sequence). The CDR3 protein is CASTSTADSYEQYF. The CDR3 coding sequence is TGTGCCAGTACCTCGACTGCGGACTCCTACGAGCAGTACTTC. The entire variable domain, with the rest obtained from reference TRBV19 and TRBJ2-7, is as follows: DGGITQSPKYLFRKEGQNVTLSCEQNLNHDAMYWYRQDPGQGLRLIYYSQIVNDFQKGDIAEGYSVSREKKESFPLTVTSAQKNPTAFYLCASTSTADSYEQYFGPGTRLTVT.

The chain employs TRBV7-9 and TRBJ2-3, with 7 bases identical to TRBD1. From germline, CDR1 is SEHNR and CDR2 FQNEAQ (reference sequence). Trimming cost V 6 bases and J 10 bases; bases outside gene matches: 13. The length of the CDR3 is 14 residues. The CDR3 reads CASRSGTDSLSQYF. The CDR3 DNA is TGTGCCAGCAGGTCCGGGACAGACTCGTTATCGCAGTATTTT.

The V call is TRBV9, the J call TRBJ2-5; maybe TRBD2 (5 bases). V lost 3 bases to trimming and J lost 7 bases, with 10 bases between them. The CDR3 length is 12 residues. Looked up from germline, CDR1 is SGDLS and CDR2 is YYNGEE. Here the CDR3 reads CASSDGVGTQYF. CDR3 in DNA: TGTGCCAGCAGCGACGGGGTAGGGACCCAGTACTTC.

V and J are TRBV27 and TRBJ1-1, with D unclear. Germline values: CDR1 MNHEY, CDR2 SMNVEV (reference sequence). The CDR3 sequence is 13 residues long. Trimming removed 5 bases from V and 4 bases from J, with 11 bases in between. The DNA for the CDR3 is TGTGCCAGCAGTCTCGGGAGGACCACTGAAGCTTTCTTT. The encoded protein is CASSLGRTTEAFF.

A remark on this clone: The DNA is omitted, as the CDR3 cannot be located on it reliably, and the CDR3 follows TCRdb's listing. The chain couples TRBV28 to TRBJ2-7; TRBD2 is the table's D call and was not checked against the DNA. The germline V gene has CDR1 MDHEN and CDR2 SYDVKM. Inclusive of both ends, the CDR3 amounts to 16 amino acids. CDR3 loop: CASSSSTSGISYEQYF.

The chain combines TRBV28 with TRBJ2-2; the match to TRBD2 covers 9 bases. The junction had 12 bases not matched to a gene; V was cut back by 6 bases and J by 4 bases. CDR3 length: 17 residues. Per germline, CDR1 MDHEN and CDR2 SYDVKM. The CDR3 coding sequence is TGTGCCAGCAGCCCTCTCCGTAGCGGGAGTGGCACCGGGGAGCTGTTTTTT. Translating it yields CASSPLRSGSGTGELFF.